The next 27 T cell receptor beta chains were all read from a single sample in a study of naive and memory T cell subsets. A UMI-containing oligonucleotide was joined by 3' ligation to the TCR cDNA template. Amplification of ligated cDNA took four PCR rounds with SP2 and nested alpha and beta constant primers. TCRdb re-derived calls from the 5' RACE reads in MiXCR, one entry per CDR3 protein. Of 45,000 to 55,000 distinct CDR3 sequences in the sample, 4.7% are singletons; the top ten hold approximately 0.84%. These receptors all stem from a female donor in good health.

This clonotype was observed many times. V and J are TRBV4-1 and TRBJ1-1; D ambiguous. CDR1 and CDR2 (germline): MGHRA, YSYEKL. The CDR3 consists of 15 residues. Trimming pared 0 bases from V and 4 bases from J, leaving 12 bases between. The CDR3 DNA sequence: TGCGCCAGCAGCCAAGAGTCGGCCCAACTCACTGAAGCTTTCTTT. Amino acids: CASSQESAQLTEAFF.

This clonotype was recorded many times. This chain links TRBV7-2 with TRBJ1-1; D might be TRBD1 (5 bases). CDR1 is SGHTA, CDR2 FQGNSA, per germline. The germline V and J ends were trimmed by 3 bases and 4 bases, with 12 bases remaining between them. This CDR3 has 14 residues. This CDR3 is CASSFARASTEAFF. In nucleotides, the CDR3 is TGTGCCAGCAGCTTCGCCAGGGCGTCCACTGAAGCTTTCTTT.

This clonotype came up many times. The chain carries TRBV6-5 and TRBJ2-1; 14 nucleotides align to TRBD2. This CDR3 comprises 15 residues. The junction had 6 bases not matched to a gene; V was cut back by 6 bases and J by 8 bases. Germline values: CDR1 MNHEY, CDR2 SVGAGI. CDR3 sequence: CASRKGLAGAYEQFF. The CDR3, as DNA: TGTGCCAGCAGGAAGGGACTAGCGGGAGCTTATGAGCAGTTCTTC.

Many counts were recorded for this clonotype. The CDR3 coding sequence is TGTGCCAGCAGTTTTAAGGGGCGTGGACAGGGGGCATCGGGGGCCAACGTCCTGACTTTC. It yields the protein CASSFKGRGQGASGANVLTF. The chain has TRBV27 and TRBJ2-6; 11 positions agree with TRBD1. The trim removed 3 bases at V and 4 bases at J, leaving 14 bases unmatched. The CDR3 sequence is 20 residues long. Germline V CDR1 and CDR2: MNHEY, SMNVEV (reference sequence).

This clonotype came up many times. The V gene is TRBV29-1, the J gene TRBJ2-7, with TRBD1 matching 9 bases. This CDR3 is built from 13 residues. Germline CDR1 is SQVTM and CDR2 is ANQGSEA. V was pared by 3 bases and J by 2 bases, with 2 bases of the junction left unmatched. In nucleotides, the CDR3 is TGCAGCGTTGAGGGGACAGGGACCTACGAGCAGTACTTC. Encoded protein: CSVEGTGTYEQYF.

In its sample, this clonotype was seen many times. The V gene is TRBV5-6, the J gene TRBJ2-7, with 11 positions matching TRBD2. The length of the CDR3 is 18 residues. The J segment lost 5 bases and the V segment lost 2 bases, leaving 15 bases of the junction unmatched. Per germline, CDR1 SGHDT and CDR2 YYEEEE. CDR3 residues: CASSFQVTSGREVHEQYF. CDR3 sequence (DNA): TGTGCCAGCAGCTTTCAGGTAACTAGCGGGAGAGAGGTCCACGAGCAGTACTTC.

Many counts were recorded for this clonotype. The chain combines TRBV6-5 with TRBJ1-2, with D perhaps TRBD1 (5 bases). V lost 4 bases and J 3 bases, leaving 12 bases between the germline ends. The CDR3 has 14 amino acids. From germline, CDR1 is MNHEY and CDR2 SVGAGI. The CDR3 protein is CASSSGAVDYGYTF. The CDR3 nucleotides read TGTGCCAGCAGTTCCGGGGCCGTTGACTATGGCTACACCTTC.

At least ten counts were recorded for this clonotype. V gene TRBV29-1 combines with J gene TRBJ2-1; D is perhaps TRBD2 (6 bases). The CDR3 covers 12 residues. V lost 3 bases, J lost 12 bases, and 15 bases lay in between. Germline V gene sequence: CDR1 SQVTM, CDR2 ANQGSEA. CDR3 nucleotides: TGCAGCGTTGATCCTCTTATGGAGGGGCAGTTCTTC. This translates into CSVDPLMEGQFF.

Concerning this clonotype itself: Just one base apart from a much larger clone, this may be a read error. The chain uses TRBV20-1 and TRBJ2-7, with D possibly TRBD1 on 5 matching bases. CDR3 length: 11 residues. CDR1 and CDR2 (germline): DFQATT, SNEGSKA (reference sequence). V was trimmed by 3 bases and J by 6 bases, leaving 9 bases between them. The CDR3 loop reads CSARGRFEQYF. As DNA, the CDR3 is TGCAGTGCTAGGGGGCGTTTCGAGCAGTACTTC.

Many counts were recorded for this clonotype. The V and J genes are TRBV29-1 and TRBJ2-2; D remains unclear. This CDR3 region has 14 residues. V was shortened by 4 bases and J by 2 bases, with 11 bases between the two germline ends. The germline gives CDR1 SQVTM, CDR2 ANQGSEA. DNA of the CDR3: TGCAGCGTTGGAGTCGGAGTCAACACCGGGGAGCTGTTTTTT. This sequence encodes CSVGVGVNTGELFF.

Many counts were recorded for this clonotype. The genes are TRBV20-1 and TRBJ2-3; D unclear. Germline CDR1 reads DFQATT; CDR2 reads SNEGSKA (reference sequence). Trimming took off 4 bases at V and 0 bases at J, with 5 bases between the two ends. The CDR3 runs 12 residues. CDR3 region: CSAKGSTDTQYF. CDR3 nucleotides: TGCAGTGCTAAAGGCAGCACAGATACGCAGTATTTT.

This clonotype was counted many times. The chain links TRBV24-1 to TRBJ1-5; D is perhaps TRBD1 (5 bases). Per germline, CDR1 KGHDR and CDR2 SFDVKD. Deletions cut 3 bases from V and 9 bases from J, with 14 bases between. The CDR3 consists of 14 residues. DNA of the CDR3: TGTGCCACCAGTGATAGACAGCAACTTTGGCCCCAGCATTTT. The encoded protein is CATSDRQQLWPQHF.

V is TRBV6-6 and J is TRBJ1-1; a possible D gene is TRBD1 (5 bases). V was clipped by 6 bases and J by 1 base, with 12 bases between them. Per germline, CDR1 MNHNY and CDR2 SVGAGI (reference sequence). This CDR3 is built from 14 residues. CDR3 bases: TGTGCCAGCAGGAAGGGACGGTGGAACACTGAAGCTTTCTTT. This encodes CASRKGRWNTEAFF.

This clonotype was seen repeatedly, ten times or more. The rearrangement joins TRBV6-1 to TRBJ2-3; D not certain. V was trimmed by 5 bases and J by 6 bases, leaving 18 bases between them. CDR3 size: 15 residues. Per germline, CDR1 MNHNS and CDR2 SASEGT. The CDR3 sequence is CASSSDSRPGDTQYF. The CDR3 region has the DNA TGTGCCAGCAGTTCGGATAGTAGGCCCGGGGATACGCAGTATTTT.

There are many counts of this clonotype. V gene TRBV9 combines with J gene TRBJ2-7; 7 positions agree with TRBD1. Germline CDR1 reads SGDLS; CDR2 reads YYNGEE. This CDR3 has 14 amino acids. V shed 3 bases, J shed 4 bases, and the junction held 7 bases outside the gene matches. CDR3 coding DNA: TGTGCCAGCAGCGGGAGAACAGGGGAATACGAGCAGTACTTC. Translating it yields CASSGRTGEYEQYF.

There are a few counts of this clonotype. This chain links TRBV7-9 with TRBJ2-7, with 10 bases matching TRBD1. The trim removed 4 bases at V and 1 base at J, leaving 7 bases unmatched. This CDR3 is built from 16 residues. From germline, CDR1 is SEHNR and CDR2 FQNEAQ (reference sequence). Here the CDR3 DNA reads TGTGCCAGCAGCTCACTCGACAGGGGGCGTTCCTACGAGCAGTACTTC. This translates into CASSSLDRGRSYEQYF.

This clonotype was counted many times. The chain combines TRBV20-1 with TRBJ2-3; D is perhaps TRBD2 (6 bases). V lost 2 bases, J lost 6 bases, and 12 bases lay in between. Per germline, CDR1 DFQATT and CDR2 SNEGSKA (reference sequence). The CDR3 extends over 13 amino acids. CDR3 amino acids: CSARWRAEDTQYF. The CDR3 DNA follows: TGCAGTGCTAGATGGAGGGCTGAGGATACGCAGTATTTT.

The chain links TRBV6-5 to TRBJ1-6; 9 bases fit TRBD1. CDR3 size: 15 residues. Trimming at V came to 6 bases and at J to 6 bases, leaving 6 bases not matched to a gene. Germline-derived CDR1 and CDR2 are MNHEY and SVGAGI. CDR3 sequence: CASRPTGQGNSPLHF. CDR3 coding DNA: TGTGCCAGCAGACCGACGGGACAGGGTAATTCACCCCTCCACTTT.

This clonotype was detected a few times. The chain recombines TRBV29-1 with TRBJ2-7; 10 bases fit TRBD1. CDR1 and CDR2 from the germline V gene are SQVTM and ANQGSEA. J was trimmed by 4 bases and V by 6 bases; bases with no gene match: 3. CDR3 length: 12 residues. DNA for the CDR3: TGCAGCGTCCAGGGACAGGGGTACGAGCAGTACTTC. Its translation: CSVQGQGYEQYF.

With regard to this clonotype: An end of the junction differs from the germline gene, which may be a read error. This chain uses TRBV12-3 or TRBV12-4 with TRBJ1-2; perhaps TRBD1 as D (5 bases). The CDR3 spans 14 residues. CDR3 sequence reads: CASSFTGGDYGDTF. In DNA form, the CDR3 reads TGTGCCAGCAGCTTTACGGGGGGTGACTATGGCGACACCTTC.

The J gene is TRBJ2-7, the V gene TRBV28; D is possibly TRBD2 (7 bases). Trimming removed 3 bases from V and 3 bases from J, with 15 bases in between. Per germline, CDR1 MDHEN and CDR2 SYDVKM. The CDR3 runs to 15 residues. The CDR3 DNA sequence: TGTGCCAGCAGTTTTACCGAAGGGGGGGGCTACGAGCAGTACTTC. It encodes CASSFTEGGGYEQYF. The full variable domain, with the rest looked up from reference TRBV28 and TRBJ2-7, is DVKVTQSSRYLVKRTGEKVFLECVQDMDHENMFWYRQDPGLGLRLIYFSYDVKMKEKGDIPEGYSVSREKKERFSLILESASTNQTSMYLCASSFTEGGGYEQYFGPGTRLTVT.

At least ten counts were recorded for this clonotype. The chain couples TRBV6-5 to TRBJ2-7; 8 bases agree with TRBD2. V shed 6 bases and J 2 bases; nucleotides not matched to a gene: 9. CDR1 and CDR2 from the germline V gene are MNHEY and SVGAGI. CDR3 length equals 15 residues. The CDR3 loop reads CASSITSGGPYEQYF. The CDR3 DNA reads as TGTGCCAGCAGCATTACTAGCGGAGGACCCTACGAGCAGTACTTC.

This clonotype was seen ten or more times. The genes are TRBV7-3 and TRBJ2-3; no firm D call. Trimming took off 4 bases at V and 8 bases at J, with 16 bases between the two ends. In germline, CDR1 is SGHTA, CDR2 FQGTGA. The CDR3 has 14 amino acids. CDR3: CASSSDGSSGTQYF. Here the CDR3 DNA reads TGTGCCAGCAGCTCCGACGGATCTTCGGGTACGCAGTATTTT.

Details on this clonotype: This may arise from a read error, as a much more abundant clone is one base away. This sequence joins TRBV28 and TRBJ2-1; D is uncertain. The germline V gene encodes CDR1 MDHEN and CDR2 SYDVKM. Trimming cost V 2 bases and J 6 bases, with 14 bases left between them. The CDR3 sequence is 15 residues long. As DNA, the CDR3 is TGTGCCAGCAGTTTAGTCCAGAACCAGTGCAATGAGCAGTTCTTC. This translates into CASSLVQNQCNEQFF.

At least ten counts were recorded for this clonotype. This chain links TRBV11-2 with TRBJ2-5, with TRBD1 matching over 7 bases. The germline V gene encodes CDR1 SGHAT and CDR2 FQNNGV. This CDR3 is built from 14 residues. With 3 bases clipped from V and 1 base from J, the junction kept 2 bases outside the gene matches. The CDR3 protein is CASSLGTVQETQYF. Here the CDR3 DNA reads TGTGCCAGCAGCTTGGGGACAGTCCAAGAGACCCAGTACTTC.

This clonotype came up many times. One junction end does not reproduce the germline sequence, and a read error may be involved. The chain uses TRBV6-1 and TRBJ2-1; D gene unclear. The germline CDR1 and CDR2 sequences are MNHNS and SASEGT. The CDR3 sequence is 12 residues long. In DNA form, the CDR3 reads TGTGCCAGCAGTGAAGCCGGGCCCACGCCTGTCTTC. As protein: CASSEAGPTPVF.

This clonotype was counted once. This chain uses TRBV7-7 with TRBJ2-3; 9 positions match TRBD2. This CDR3 contains 15 residues. Germline V gene lookup returns CDR1 SSHAT and CDR2 FNYEAQ (reference sequence). The V and J ends lost 5 bases and 5 bases, in that order; junction bases with no gene match: 8. Written as DNA, the CDR3 is TGTGCCAGCAGCCCGGGACTAGCCCCCCTAGATACGCAGTATTTT. Amino acid sequence: CASSPGLAPLDTQYF.